What follows are 15 T cell receptor beta chains derived from one specimen sequenced in a study of control samples from healthy donors and cancer patients. The repertoire was sequenced with immunoSEQ multiplex PCR; TCRdb's copy has only in-frame clones and lacks some. The table has 110,000 to 150,000 clones, about 89% seen once; the top ten hold 4.9%. Sequencing was performed on blood. These receptors all stem from a man aged 25 to 40 in good health.

The chain links TRBV6-2 or TRBV6-3 to TRBJ2-1, with 8 bases that match TRBD2. Trimming removed 0 bases from V and 5 bases from J; junction bases left unmatched: 9. The CDR3 is 17 amino acids. The germline V gene encodes CDR1 MNHEY and CDR2 SVGEGT. The CDR3 nucleotides are TGTGCCAGCAGTTACTCAAGGGCGGGGGGCGCAAACAATGAGCAGTTCTTC. Encoded protein: CASSYSRAGGANNEQFF.

This chain uses TRBV29-1 with TRBJ2-1, with D hard to call. The V end was cut by 5 bases, the J end by 6 bases, with 14 bases between. This CDR3 region has 13 residues. Germline V gene lookup returns CDR1 SQVTM and CDR2 ANQGSEA. For the CDR3, the DNA is TGCAGCGTTTTGTCCCATTCGCCCAATGAGCAGTTCTTC. The encoded protein is CSVLSHSPNEQFF.

This rearrangement joins TRBV5-1 to TRBJ1-2; 7 nucleotides line up with TRBD1. This CDR3 has 16 residues. The V gene's germline CDR1 is SGHRS and CDR2 YFSETQ. Trimming removed 0 bases from V and 2 bases from J; junction bases left unmatched: 7. Here the CDR3 DNA reads TGCGCCAGCAGCTTGGTGTCCGGACAGGCCAACTATGGCTACACCTTC. Translated, it gives CASSLVSGQANYGYTF. Together with reference TRBV5-1 and TRBJ1-2, the CDR3 gives the full variable domain: KAGVTQTPRYLIKTRGQQVTLSCSPISGHRSVSWYQQTPGQGLQFLFEYFSETQRNKGNFPGRFSGRQFSNSRSEMNVSTLELGDSALYLCASSLVSGQANYGYTFGSGTRLTVV.

This chain joins TRBV7-8 and TRBJ2-1, with 16 bases that match TRBD2. CDR1 and CDR2 from the germline V gene are SGHVS and FQNEAQ. The CDR3 runs 18 residues. J was trimmed by 6 bases and V by 1 base; bases with no gene match: 6. The CDR3 is CASSLVTGTSGRGNEQFF. CDR3 nucleotide sequence: TGTGCCAGCAGCTTAGTCACCGGGACTAGCGGGAGGGGCAATGAGCAGTTCTTC.

The chain combines TRBV6-5 with TRBJ1-1, with D possibly TRBD1 on 6 matching bases. Germline-derived CDR1 and CDR2 are MNHEY and SVGAGI. V was clipped by 2 bases and J by 4 bases, with 11 bases between them. CDR3 length equals 14 residues. This chain's CDR3 is CASSYPEGGTEAFF. For the CDR3, the DNA is TGTGCCAGCAGTTACCCCGAGGGGGGCACTGAAGCTTTCTTT.

This clone was seen once. The chain uses TRBV25-1 and TRBJ1-2; D unclear. Germline CDR1 MGHDK, CDR2 SYGVNS. Trimming shortened V by 3 bases and J by 6 bases, and 8 bases separated the two germline ends. The CDR3 sequence is 12 residues long. This CDR3 is CASSDWGNGYTF. The CDR3 DNA reads TGTGCCAGCAGTGATTGGGGAAATGGCTACACCTTC.

CDR3 DNA: TGTGCCAGTAGTCTGATACTAGCGGGGGAAGGCAATGAGCAGTTCTTC. It translates to CASSLILAGEGNEQFF. The rearrangement links TRBV19 to TRBJ2-1, with 11 bases aligning to TRBD2. This CDR3 spans 16 amino acids. Trimming at V came to 5 bases and at J to 6 bases, leaving 9 bases not matched to a gene. Germline lookup yields CDR1 LNHDA and CDR2 SQIVND (reference sequence).

The chain joins TRBV10-3 to TRBJ1-2; possible D gene TRBD1, 5 bases. This CDR3 contains 14 residues. Trimming took off 6 bases at V and 0 bases at J, with 11 bases between the two ends. Germline V CDR1 and CDR2: ENHRY, SYGVKD. The CDR3 is CAISKQDTNYGYTF. The CDR3 DNA reads TGTGCCATCAGCAAACAGGACACTAACTATGGCTACACCTTC.

The gene calls are TRBV7-9 and TRBJ2-1; D is possibly TRBD1 (5 bases). The germline V gene has CDR1 SEHNR and CDR2 FQNEAQ (reference sequence). The CDR3 runs 11 residues. Trimming removed 5 bases from V and 12 bases from J, with 11 bases in between. The CDR3 DNA is TGTGCCAGCAGCGCAGGGTCGGGGCAGTTCTTC. Translation gives CASSAGSGQFF. Full variable domain (remainder filled in from reference TRBV7-9 and TRBJ2-1): DTGVSQNPRHKITKRGQNVTFRCDPISEHNRLYWYRQTLGQGPEFLTYFQNEAQLEKSRLLSDRFSAERPKGSFSTLEIQRTEQGDSAMYLCASSAGSGQFFGPGTRLTVL.

In DNA form, the CDR3 reads TGTGCCAGCAGTTACTCGCCCGGTCCCAATCAGCCCCAGCATTTT. Translating it yields CASSYSPGPNQPQHF. The V call is TRBV6-5, the J call TRBJ1-5; D is uncertain. The CDR3 contains 15 residues. Germline lookup yields CDR1 MNHEY and CDR2 SVGAGI. V lost 0 bases to trimming and J lost 3 bases, with 9 bases between them.

The V call is TRBV7-9, the J call TRBJ2-1, with D possibly matching TRBD1 (5 bases). The germline V gene encodes CDR1 SEHNR and CDR2 FQNEAQ (reference sequence). The V end lost 5 bases, the J end lost 7 bases, and 12 bases lay between the germline ends. The CDR3 runs to 13 residues. The chain's CDR3 is CASSPTRENEQFF. The CDR3 DNA reads as TGTGCCAGCAGCCCGACCAGGGAAAATGAGCAGTTCTTC.

This rearrangement joins TRBV6-5 to TRBJ2-5, with TRBD1 identical over 7 bases. Trimming removed 2 bases from V and 4 bases from J; junction bases left unmatched: 7. Germline CDR1 MNHEY, CDR2 SVGAGI. The CDR3 is 15 amino acids. The CDR3 here is CASSYLGQQGETQYF. The CDR3, as DNA: TGTGCCAGCAGTTACCTGGGACAGCAGGGAGAGACCCAGTACTTC.

CDR3 in DNA: TGTGCCAGCAGTGGTCCCGGGGGCACAGATACGCAGTATTTT. Translating gives CASSGPGGTDTQYF. V is TRBV2 and J is TRBJ2-3; D may be TRBD2 (5 bases). Germline V gene lookup returns CDR1 SNHLY and CDR2 FYNNEI. V was shortened by 4 bases and J by 1 base, with 9 bases between the two germline ends. The CDR3 runs to 14 residues.

In this sample, this clone turned up once. The chain combines TRBV19 with TRBJ1-2; 9 bases are shared with TRBD1. The germline CDR1 and CDR2 sequences are LNHDA and SQIVND (reference sequence). The trim removed 6 bases at V and 4 bases at J, leaving 3 bases unmatched. The CDR3 runs to 13 residues. In DNA form, the CDR3 reads TGTGCCAGTAGCGGGACAGGGATCTATGGCTACACCTTC. Its translation: CASSGTGIYGYTF.

The chain joins TRBV27 to TRBJ2-1; TRBD2 matches at 7 bases. After removal of 3 bases from V and 6 bases from J, the junction contained 5 bases not matched to a gene. The CDR3 is 14 amino acids. Per germline, CDR1 MNHEY and CDR2 SMNVEV (reference sequence). The CDR3 sequence: CASSFGTTINEQFF. The CDR3 DNA sequence: TGTGCCAGCAGTTTCGGGACTACCATCAATGAGCAGTTCTTC.